The rows below give T cell receptor beta chains drawn from one sample of a study of a mutant IDH1 vaccine in newly diagnosed glioma. Measured with immunoSEQ multiplex PCR; TCRdb has only the in-frame clones, and not every one. The sample has approximately 60,000 clones; about 87% are singletons. What these receptors recognize is not known. The specimen comprised PBMCs, sampled from a glioma patient whose treatment included an IDH1 peptide vaccine. Every receptor here comes from a man aged 35-49 years with glioma. Both conserved end residues are part of each CDR3. Fields, in order: D gene, clone size, J gene, CDR3 length, V gene, CDR3 protein, CDR3 DNA. The D gene is left open where the match is weak. Expanded clones get a size class; other rows say once, few or many, or leave the size out.

>.|.|TRBJ2-7|14|TRBV6-5
CASSYEWEAWEQYF
TGTGCCAGCAGTTACGAGTGGGAGGCCTGGGAGCAGTACTTC
>.|few|TRBJ1-5|11|TRBV20-1
CSAKKDRARHF
TGCAGTGCTAAAAAGGATCGGGCGCGGCATTTT
>.|.|TRBJ1-1|14|TRBV7-2
CASSRDAMNTEAFF
TGTGCCAGCAGCCGGGACGCCATGAACACTGAAGCTTTCTTT
>.|once|TRBJ2-1|14|TRBV6-5
CASRTTHSYNEQFF
TGTGCCAGCAGAACTACGCACTCCTACAATGAGCAGTTCTTC
>TRBD2|once|TRBJ2-3|17|TRBV27
CASSPPGLAGRTDTQYF
TGTGCCAGCAGTCCTCCGGGACTAGCGGGCCGCACAGATACGCAGTATTTT
>TRBD2|.|TRBJ2-3|13|TRBV10-3
CAIRGTSGDTQYF
TGTGCCATCAGAGGGACTAGCGGAGATACGCAGTATTTT
>.|.|TRBJ2-5|16|TRBV5-1
CASSLLQGRGEETQYF
TGCGCCAGCAGCTTGTTACAAGGGAGAGGGGAAGAGACCCAGTACTTC
>.|.|TRBJ1-5|12|TRBV5-8
CASSLVGRAQHF
TGTGCCAGCAGCTTGGTAGGGAGGGCCCAGCATTTT
>.|once|TRBJ1-1|13|TRBV9
CASSVGLPTEAFF
TGTGCCAGCAGCGTAGGGCTGCCCACTGAAGCTTTCTTT
>.|.|TRBJ2-7|14|TRBV6-1
CASSEQGARVEQYF
TGTGCCAGCAGTGAACAGGGAGCCCGAGTGGAGCAGTACTTC
>.|.|TRBJ1-1|13|TRBV5-5
CASSLGGWTEAFF
TGTGCCAGCAGCTTGGGGGGATGGACTGAAGCTTTCTTT